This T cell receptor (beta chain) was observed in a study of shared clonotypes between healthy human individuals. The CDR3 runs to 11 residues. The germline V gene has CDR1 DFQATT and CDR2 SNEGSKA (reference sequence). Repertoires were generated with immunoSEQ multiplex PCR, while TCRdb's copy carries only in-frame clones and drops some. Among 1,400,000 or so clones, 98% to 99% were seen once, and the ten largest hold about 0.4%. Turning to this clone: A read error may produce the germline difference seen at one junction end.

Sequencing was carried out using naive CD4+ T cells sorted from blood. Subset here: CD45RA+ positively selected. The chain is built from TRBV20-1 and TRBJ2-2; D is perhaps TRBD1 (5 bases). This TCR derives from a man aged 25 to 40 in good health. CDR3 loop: CAGYGNGELFF. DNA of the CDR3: TGTGCAGGGTATGGGAACGGGGAGCTGTTTTTT.